The rows below give T cell receptor beta chains drawn from one sample of a study of human T cells and chemical hapten exposure. TCRdb independently ran MiXCR on the RACE reads; one entry per CDR3 protein. The table lists roughly 120,000 distinct CDR3 sequences, 9% to 13% of them singletons. The sequencing used whole blood, collected in connection with sensitization to the hapten diphenylcyclopropenone (DPC). The receptor source for this set is a woman aged 45-65 years with alopecia areata. Some clones in this sample may be carry-over from other donors' samples. Each CDR3 is given with its conserved first and last residue. The order of the fields is clone size, D gene, J gene, V gene, CDR3 length, CDR3 DNA, CDR3 protein. D genes are given only for firm matches. Not all rows give a size; the values are once, few, many and, for expanded clones, a class.

>many|NA|TRBJ1-5|TRBV24-1|14
TGTGCCACCAGTTCACAGGGTGGCAATCAGCCCCAGCATTTT
CATSSQGGNQPQHF
>few|TRBD2|TRBJ2-5|TRBV5-1|16
TGCGCCAGCAGCTTGATGGCTAGCGGGATTCAAGAGACCCAGTACTTC
CASSLMASGIQETQYF
>few|TRBD1|TRBJ2-3|TRBV5-1|14
TGCGCCAGCAGCCGACAGGGGTTTGAAGATACGCAGTATTTT
CASSRQGFEDTQYF
>few|NA|TRBJ2-5|TRBV5-1|12
TGCGCCAGCAGCTTCAATCAAGAGACCCAGTACTTC
CASSFNQETQYF
>many|NA|TRBJ2-3|TRBV11-2|15
TGTGCCAGCAGCTTAGATCTTGTACCACCAGATACGCAGTATTTT
CASSLDLVPPDTQYF
>NA|TRBD2|TRBJ2-7|TRBV9|14
TGTGCCAGCAGCGTAGGGACTAGCGTCTACGAGCAGTACTTC
CASSVGTSVYEQYF
>many|TRBD1|TRBJ2-1|TRBV6-5|16
TGTGCCAGCAAACCTACAACAGGGGGCTCCTACAATGAGCAGTTCTTC
CASKPTTGGSYNEQFF
>few|TRBD1|TRBJ2-3|TRBV20-1|13
TGCAGTGCTAAGAGACAGGGGGCAGATACGCAGTATTTT
CSAKRQGADTQYF
>few|NA|TRBJ1-1|TRBV4-1|15
TGCGCCAGCAGCCGGACCTTTGTTAGTAGGACTGAAGCTTTCTTT
CASSRTFVSRTEAFF
>many|NA|TRBJ2-7|TRBV28|11
TGTGCCAGCAGTTTTATCTCCGAGCAGTACTTC
CASSFISEQYF
>few|TRBD1|TRBJ2-1|TRBV2|14
TGTGCCAGCAACTCCGGGACAGGGGCGAATGAGCAGTTCTTC
CASNSGTGANEQFF
>NA|TRBD2|TRBJ2-1|TRBV24-1|15
TGTGCCACCATGGTGTCTAGCGGGGGGGCTGATGAGCAGTTCTTC
CATMVSSGGADEQFF
>NA|TRBD1|TRBJ2-7|TRBV28|14
TGTGCCAGCAGTTTCACCGGGACAGACTACGAGCAGTACTTC
CASSFTGTDYEQYF
>NA|TRBD1|TRBJ2-3|TRBV20-1|16
TGCAGTGCTAGATCGGGGTCAGGGGGCTACACAGATACGCAGTATTTT
CSARSGSGGYTDTQYF
>NA|NA|TRBJ1-6|TRBV25-1|16
TGTGCCAGCAGTGAGTCGTGGGGGGCGCGGAATTCACCCCTCCACTTT
CASSESWGARNSPLHF
>many|TRBD1|TRBJ1-1|TRBV28|15
TGTGCCAGCAGCTTAAATAGGGGGCGCAACACTGAAGCTTTCTTT
CASSLNRGRNTEAFF
>many|NA|TRBJ2-5|TRBV28|13
TGTGCCAGCCGGGACATAAACCAAGAGACCCAGTACTTC
CASRDINQETQYF
>NA|NA|TRBJ2-7|TRBV5-6|16
TGTGCCAGCAGCTTGCTCCCGGGGGGCCCATACCCCGAGCAGTACTTC
CASSLLPGGPYPEQYF
>many|NA|TRBJ1-2|TRBV3-1|16
TGTGCCAGCAGCCAAGATATTAGGGCCTTGGGTTATGGCTACACCTTC
CASSQDIRALGYGYTF
>many|NA|TRBJ2-7|TRBV28|13
TGTGCCAGCAGTTTCGTCGGAGCCTACGAGCAGTACTTC
CASSFVGAYEQYF
>many|TRBD2|TRBJ2-1|TRBV29-1|15
TGCAGCGTGGCCGGGACTAGCGGGGGGTACAATGAGCAGTTCTTC
CSVAGTSGGYNEQFF
>NA|TRBD2|TRBJ2-7|TRBV20-1|13
TGCAGTGCTGCTAGCGGGATAGGGTACGAGCAGTACTTC
CSAASGIGYEQYF
>few|NA|TRBJ1-3|TRBV15|17
TGTGCCACCAGCAGAGAGGACGTAACCTTCTCTGGAAACACCATATATTTT
CATSREDVTFSGNTIYF
>many|NA|TRBJ2-3|TRBV4-1|18
TGCGCCAGCAGCCAAATACGGGGGTCGTTGAGGGCCACAGATACGCAGTATTTT
CASSQIRGSLRATDTQYF
>NA|NA|TRBJ2-4|TRBV9|16
TGTGCCAGCAGCGTAGGATCGGGACTTGACAAAAACATTCAGTACTTC
CASSVGSGLDKNIQYF
>many|NA|TRBJ2-2|TRBV6-6|14
TGTGCCAGCAGTTACGACTTACCGGCCGGGGAGCTGTTTTTT
CASSYDLPAGELFF
>NA|TRBD1|TRBJ1-3|TRBV5-5|16
TGTGCCAGCAGTTCGGCCCGGACAGGGCTAGGAAACACCATATATTTT
CASSSARTGLGNTIYF
>NA|NA|TRBJ1-1|TRBV10-3|13
TGTGCCGCGTCCTTTGGGGGGCTCACTGAAGCTTTCTTT
CAASFGGLTEAFF
>few|NA|TRBJ2-1|TRBV20-1|14
TGCAGTGCTAGCCCACGAGAACGATACAATGAGCAGTTCTTC
CSASPRERYNEQFF
>many|TRBD1|TRBJ1-2|TRBV28|18
TGTGCCAGCAGTTTATATGGACAGGGTGTTGGTGTTTTCGATGGCTACACCTTC
CASSLYGQGVGVFDGYTF
>few|NA|TRBJ2-1|TRBV7-2|16
TGTGCCAGCAGCTTAGCGCTAATGGGGACAAACAATGAGCAGTTCTTC
CASSLALMGTNNEQFF
>NA|NA|TRBJ2-7|TRBV28|11
TGTGCCACCGGACCCGTCTACGAGCAGTACTTC
CATGPVYEQYF
>many|TRBD2|TRBJ2-7|TRBV3-1|15
TGTGCCAGCAGCCCTCTAGCGGGGACCGCCTACGAGCAGTACTTC
CASSPLAGTAYEQYF
>few|NA|TRBJ1-6|TRBV27|14
TGTGCCAGCAGTTTACGGACAGAATTCAAACCCCTCCACTTT
CASSLRTEFKPLHF
>many|NA|TRBJ1-2|TRBV3-1|14
TGTGCCAGCAGCCAAGTCGGATCCGACTATGGCTACACCTTC
CASSQVGSDYGYTF
>few|NA|TRBJ1-2|TRBV6-1|12
TGTGCCAGCAGTGAGCGCGGAAGAGGCTACACCTTC
CASSERGRGYTF
>few|NA|TRBJ1-2|TRBV7-9|13
TGTGCCAGCAGCTCCTCTACAGCCGCTCAGGTTTCTTTC
CASSSSTAAQVSF
>few|TRBD1|TRBJ1-6|TRBV6-5|16
TGTGCCAGCAGTGTCCGTTGGGGACAGGGCAATTCACCCCTCCACTTT
CASSVRWGQGNSPLHF
>NA|NA|TRBJ2-7|TRBV11-2|16
TGTGCCAGCAGCTTACCCCGGACGCCGAATTTCCACGAGCAGTACTTC
CASSLPRTPNFHEQYF
>NA|NA|TRBJ2-1|TRBV20-1|15
TGCAGTGCCGTACCTCCATCGACTATTTACAATGAGCAGTTCTTC
CSAVPPSTIYNEQFF
>many|TRBD2|TRBJ2-3|TRBV10-1|17
TGCGCCAGCAGTGAGGCGGTAGGAAAGCGGGGTCCAGATACGCAGTATTTT
CASSEAVGKRGPDTQYF
>many|TRBD2|TRBJ2-7|TRBV28|18
TGTGCCAGCAGGGGACTAGCGGGAGGTTATTCCGCCGTCTACGAGCAGTACTTC
CASRGLAGGYSAVYEQYF
>NA|NA|TRBJ2-3|TRBV12-2|17
TGTGCAAGTCGCCCACTGTGGGGGGCAGAAATCACAGATACGCAGTATTTT
CASRPLWGAEITDTQYF
>many|NA|TRBJ2-7|TRBV4-3|13
TGCGCCAGCAGCCAAGGTATTTGGGGCGCGCAGTACTTC
CASSQGIWGAQYF
>NA|TRBD1|TRBJ1-1|TRBV29-1|15
TGCAGCGGGGAGCGGGACAGCGAACTGAACACTGAAGCTTTCTTT
CSGERDSELNTEAFF
>NA|TRBD1|TRBJ2-7|TRBV12-3/TRBV12-4|15
TGTGCCAGCAGCCCTCCGGGACAGGAATCTTACGAGCAGTACTTC
CASSPPGQESYEQYF
>few|TRBD1|TRBJ1-2|TRBV4-2|15
TGTGCCAGCAGCCAAGGCCAGACAGGGATCTATGGCTACACCTTC
CASSQGQTGIYGYTF
>NA|NA|TRBJ2-5|TRBV3-1|15
TGTGCCAGCAGCCAAGATACGACTACAGGAGAGACCCAGTACTTC
CASSQDTTTGETQYF